This T cell receptor beta chain is drawn from a study of a mutant IDH1 vaccine in newly diagnosed glioma (dated by TCRdb to the early 2020s). In the study overall: Patients received eight vaccinations in weeks 1, 3, 5, 7, 11, 15, 19 and 23, corresponding to visits V03 through V10. Vaccination started 4-6 weeks after radiotherapy alone, or was given together with temozolomide cycles in the groups whose treatment included chemotherapy. Of the roughly 31 treated patients, approximately 62% were male and approximately 38% were female, and the mean age was approximately 41 years. Before enrollment, most patients had been given radiochemotherapy with temozolomide as standard therapy, while the rest had received either radiotherapy alone or temozolomide alone. Peripheral blood was collected at six visits: V03 (baseline), V05, V07, V10, V12 and V13. Longitudinal TCRB deep sequencing was done for about two dozen treated patients, wherever samples were available for exploratory analyses. Broad study findings and their caveats: The authors noted that analyses of patient blood samples could not be reproduced because of sample limitations. Across multiple MHC alleles, vaccine-induced immune responses were seen in 90% to 95% of patients. Selection of PBMC samples for TCRB deep sequencing was based on availability. Changes in the top peripheral T cell clonotypes picked up by TCRB sequencing did not appear to be linked to pseudoprogression.

The CDR3 has 16 amino acids, counting the end cysteine and phenylalanine. Solely the CDR3 DNA is kept, with 48 bases framed from the first base. V loses 2 bases of germline sequence and J loses 0 bases, and the interval between the two ends is 16 bases. Per the germline V gene (reference sequence), GTSNPN is the CDR1 and SVGIG is the CDR2. The time point label on this specimen signifies: week 23, last vaccination. Each vaccine dose, consisting of 300 ug of a 20-mer mutant IDH1 peptide in Montanide, was administered subcutaneously with topical imiquimod. The donors had newly diagnosed IDH1-mutant astrocytomas of WHO grade 3 or 4 that showed loss of nuclear ATRX. The samples were drawn from NOA16, a multicentre, single-arm, open-label phase I trial in Germany that tested a mutant IDH1 peptide vaccine in humans for the first time. Genomic DNA for TCRB sequencing was extracted from EDTA blood using the DNeasy Blood and Tissue Kit.

The protocol used for the library was the immunoSEQ multiplex PCR assay. Rearranged TCR beta chain sequences were amplified with the hsTCRB Kit following the manufacturer's protocol. An Illumina MiSeq was used to sequence the TCRB libraries. The source study handled its data this way. The proprietary platform of the kit vendor was used for demultiplexing, trimming and gene mapping. Entries here come from immuneACCESS through TCRdb and include only in-frame sequences with V and J called. Some clones fail to appear in such tables; in the studies checked, an unresolved V gene covers under half of the shortfall, and the cause of the remainder is unknown. D and trimming come from the DNA, and the V and J calls and clone size come from that table. Counted in this sample were 45,000 to 65,000 clones; 81% of them appeared once. The leading ten clones occupy about 8.8% of the sample. As for this clone: No antigen is known for it. No clone much larger than this one lies a single base away; base qualities are absent.

The receptor chain draws on TRBV30 and TRBJ1-1; the D gene cannot be named for sure. The specimen comprised PBMCs, sampled from a glioma patient whose treatment included an IDH1 peptide vaccine. This clonotype originated in a woman in her 40s with glioma. Some clones in this sample may be carry-over from other donors' samples. The bases are TGTGCCTGGAGTCTCCTTTCGGGCCTAATGAACACTGAAGCTTTCTTT. Its protein is CAWSLLSGLMNTEAFF.